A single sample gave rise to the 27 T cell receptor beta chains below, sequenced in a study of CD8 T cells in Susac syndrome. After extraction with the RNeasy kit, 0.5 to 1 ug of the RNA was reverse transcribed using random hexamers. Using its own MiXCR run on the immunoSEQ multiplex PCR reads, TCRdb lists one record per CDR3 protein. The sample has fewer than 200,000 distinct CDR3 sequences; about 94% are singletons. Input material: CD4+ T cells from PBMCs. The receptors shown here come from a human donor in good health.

The CDR3 region has the DNA TGCAGCGTTGATCCGGGACAGGGTCCAGATACGCAGTATTTT. Its translation is CSVDPGQGPDTQYF. V is TRBV29-1 and J is TRBJ2-3, with 9 bases identical to TRBD1. Germline CDR1 reads SQVTM; CDR2 reads ANQGSEA. The CDR3 is made up of 14 amino acids. The J segment lost 4 bases and the V segment lost 3 bases, leaving 5 bases of the junction unmatched.

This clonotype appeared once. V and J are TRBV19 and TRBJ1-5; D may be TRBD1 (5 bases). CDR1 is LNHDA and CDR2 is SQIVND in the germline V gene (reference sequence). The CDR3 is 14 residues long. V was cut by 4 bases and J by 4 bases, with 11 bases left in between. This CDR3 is CASSTRQTNQPQHF. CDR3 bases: TGTGCCAGTAGTACCCGACAGACTAATCAGCCCCAGCATTTT.

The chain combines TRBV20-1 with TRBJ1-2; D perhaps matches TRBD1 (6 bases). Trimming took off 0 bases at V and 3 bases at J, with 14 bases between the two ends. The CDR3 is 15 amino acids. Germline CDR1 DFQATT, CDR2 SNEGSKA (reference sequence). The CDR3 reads CSARDRGRPYYGYTF. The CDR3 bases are TGCAGTGCTAGAGACAGGGGCAGACCATACTATGGCTACACCTTC.

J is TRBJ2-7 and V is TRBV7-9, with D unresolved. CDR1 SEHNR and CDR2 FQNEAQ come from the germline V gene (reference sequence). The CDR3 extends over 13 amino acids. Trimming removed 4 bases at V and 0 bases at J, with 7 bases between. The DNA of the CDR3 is TGTGCCAGCAGCTATGATAGCTCCTACGAGCAGTACTTC. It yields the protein CASSYDSSYEQYF. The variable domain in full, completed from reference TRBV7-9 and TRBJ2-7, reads DTGVSQNPRHKITKRGQNVTFRCDPISEHNRLYWYRQTLGQGPEFLTYFQNEAQLEKSRLLSDRFSAERPKGSFSTLEIQRTEQGDSAMYLCASSYDSSYEQYFGPGTRLTVT.

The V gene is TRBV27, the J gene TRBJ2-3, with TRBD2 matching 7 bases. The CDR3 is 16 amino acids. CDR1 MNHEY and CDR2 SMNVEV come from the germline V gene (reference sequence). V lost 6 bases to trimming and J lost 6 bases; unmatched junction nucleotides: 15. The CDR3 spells CASSPRDYGSGDTQYF. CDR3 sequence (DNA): TGTGCCAGCAGCCCTAGGGACTACGGGTCCGGGGATACGCAGTATTTT.

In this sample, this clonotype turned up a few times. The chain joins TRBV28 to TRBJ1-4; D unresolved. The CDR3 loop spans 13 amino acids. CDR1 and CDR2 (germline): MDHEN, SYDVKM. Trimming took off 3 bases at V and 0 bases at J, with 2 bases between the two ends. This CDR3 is CASSFATNEKLFF. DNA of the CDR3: TGTGCCAGCAGTTTCGCAACTAATGAAAAACTGTTTTTT.

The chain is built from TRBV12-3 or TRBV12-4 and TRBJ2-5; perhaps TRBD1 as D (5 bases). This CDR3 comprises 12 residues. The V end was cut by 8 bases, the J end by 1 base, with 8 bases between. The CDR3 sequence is CASLGPQETQYF. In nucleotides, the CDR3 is TGTGCCAGCCTGGGGCCCCAAGAGACCCAGTACTTC.

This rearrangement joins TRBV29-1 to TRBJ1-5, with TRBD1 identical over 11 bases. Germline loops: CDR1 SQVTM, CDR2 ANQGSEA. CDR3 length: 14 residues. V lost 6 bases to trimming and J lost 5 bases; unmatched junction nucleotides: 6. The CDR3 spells CSVKDRGRHQPQHF. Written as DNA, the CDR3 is TGCAGCGTCAAGGACAGGGGGCGCCATCAGCCCCAGCATTTT.

The CDR3 sequence: CASSLPGGGPWEQYF. As DNA, the CDR3 is TGTGCCAGCAGCTTACCTGGGGGTGGCCCCTGGGAGCAGTACTTC. The chain has TRBV7-2 and TRBJ2-7; D possibly uses TRBD1 or TRBD2 (5 bases each). This CDR3 spans 15 amino acids. Per the germline V gene, CDR1 is SGHTA and CDR2 is FQGNSA. V was pared by 2 bases and J by 7 bases, with 18 bases between.

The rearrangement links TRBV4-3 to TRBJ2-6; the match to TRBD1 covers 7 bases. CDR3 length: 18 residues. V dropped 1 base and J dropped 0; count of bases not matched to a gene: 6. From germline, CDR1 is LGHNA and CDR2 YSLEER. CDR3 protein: CASSQAGTVNSGANVLTF. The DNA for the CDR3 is TGCGCCAGCAGCCAAGCAGGGACAGTCAACTCTGGGGCCAACGTCCTGACTTTC.

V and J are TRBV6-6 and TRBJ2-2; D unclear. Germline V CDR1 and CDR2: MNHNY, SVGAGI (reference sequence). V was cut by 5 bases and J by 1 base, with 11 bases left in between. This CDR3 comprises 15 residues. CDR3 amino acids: CASSPSSLNTGELFF. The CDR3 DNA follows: TGTGCCAGCAGTCCCAGCAGCTTGAACACCGGGGAGCTGTTTTTT.

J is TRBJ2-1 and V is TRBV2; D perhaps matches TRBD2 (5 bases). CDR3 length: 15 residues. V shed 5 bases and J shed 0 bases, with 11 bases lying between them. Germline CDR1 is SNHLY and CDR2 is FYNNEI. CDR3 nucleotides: TGTGCCAGCAGTCTTCGACTACGCTCCTACAATGAGCAGTTCTTC. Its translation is CASSLRLRSYNEQFF.

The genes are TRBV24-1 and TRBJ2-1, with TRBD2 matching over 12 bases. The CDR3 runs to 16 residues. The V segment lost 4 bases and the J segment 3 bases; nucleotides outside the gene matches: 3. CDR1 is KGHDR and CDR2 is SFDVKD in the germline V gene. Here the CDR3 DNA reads TGTGCCACCAGTGAAGGGACTAGCGGGTTCTACAATGAGCAGTTCTTC. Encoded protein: CATSEGTSGFYNEQFF.

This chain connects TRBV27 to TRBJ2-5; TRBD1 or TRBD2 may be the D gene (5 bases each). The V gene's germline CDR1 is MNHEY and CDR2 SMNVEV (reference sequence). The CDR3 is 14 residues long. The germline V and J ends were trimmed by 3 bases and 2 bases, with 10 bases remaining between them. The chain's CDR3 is CASSLGPEQETQYF. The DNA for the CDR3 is TGTGCCAGCAGTTTGGGACCGGAGCAAGAGACCCAGTACTTC.

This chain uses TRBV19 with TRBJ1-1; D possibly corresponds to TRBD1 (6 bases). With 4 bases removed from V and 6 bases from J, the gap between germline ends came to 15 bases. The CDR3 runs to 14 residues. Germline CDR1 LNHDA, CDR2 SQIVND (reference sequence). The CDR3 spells CASSTPTGNAEAFF. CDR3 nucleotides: TGTGCCAGTAGTACCCCGACAGGTAACGCTGAAGCTTTCTTT.

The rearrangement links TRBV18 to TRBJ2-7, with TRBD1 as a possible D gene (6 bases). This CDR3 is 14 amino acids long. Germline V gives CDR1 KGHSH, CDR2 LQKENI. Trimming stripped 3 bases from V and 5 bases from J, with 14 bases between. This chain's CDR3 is CASSPPQGRHEQYF. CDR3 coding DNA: TGTGCCAGCTCACCGCCACAGGGTCGCCACGAGCAGTACTTC.

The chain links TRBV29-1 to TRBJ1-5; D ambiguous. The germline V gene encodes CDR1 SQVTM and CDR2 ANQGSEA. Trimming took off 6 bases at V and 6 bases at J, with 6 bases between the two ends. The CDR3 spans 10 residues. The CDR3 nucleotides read TGCAGCGTAGGAACTCAGCCCCAGCATTTT. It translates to CSVGTQPQHF.

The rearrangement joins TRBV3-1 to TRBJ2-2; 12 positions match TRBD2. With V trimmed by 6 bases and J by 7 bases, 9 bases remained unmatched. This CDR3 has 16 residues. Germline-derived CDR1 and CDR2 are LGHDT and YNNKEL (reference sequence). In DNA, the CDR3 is TGTGCCAGCAGACCCACTAGCGGGAGGACCGTCGGGGAGCTGTTTTTT. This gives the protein CASRPTSGRTVGELFF. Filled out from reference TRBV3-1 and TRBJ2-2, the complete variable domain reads DTAVSQTPKYLVTQMGNDKSIKCEQNLGHDTMYWYKQDSKKFLKIMFSYNNKELIINETVPNRFSPKSPDKAHLNLHINSLELGDSAVYFCASRPTSGRTVGELFFGEGSRLTVL.

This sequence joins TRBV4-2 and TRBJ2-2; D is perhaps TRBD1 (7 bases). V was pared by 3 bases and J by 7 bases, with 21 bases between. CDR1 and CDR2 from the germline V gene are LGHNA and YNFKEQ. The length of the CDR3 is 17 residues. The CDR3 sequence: CASSHSGRGVVGGELFF. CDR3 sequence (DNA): TGTGCCAGCAGCCATTCAGGCAGGGGGGTCGTAGGCGGGGAGCTGTTTTTT.

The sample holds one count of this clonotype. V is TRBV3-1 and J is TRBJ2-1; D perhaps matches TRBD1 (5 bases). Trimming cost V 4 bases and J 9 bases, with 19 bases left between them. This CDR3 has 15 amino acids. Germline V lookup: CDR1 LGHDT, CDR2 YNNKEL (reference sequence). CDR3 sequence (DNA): TGTGCCAGCAGCCCCCGAATGGCGACAGTTGGTGAGCAGTTCTTC. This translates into CASSPRMATVGEQFF.

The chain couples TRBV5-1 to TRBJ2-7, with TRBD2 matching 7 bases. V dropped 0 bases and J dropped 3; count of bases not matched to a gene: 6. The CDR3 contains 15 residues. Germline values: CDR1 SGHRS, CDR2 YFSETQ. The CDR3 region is CASSLGGAGDYEQYF. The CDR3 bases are TGCGCCAGCAGCTTGGGAGGGGCGGGAGACTACGAGCAGTACTTC.

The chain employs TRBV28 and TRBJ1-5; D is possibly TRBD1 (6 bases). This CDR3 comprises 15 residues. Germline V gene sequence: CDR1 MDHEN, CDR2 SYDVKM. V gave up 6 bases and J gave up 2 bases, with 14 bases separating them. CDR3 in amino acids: CASSPGVPGNQPQHF. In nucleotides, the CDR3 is TGTGCCAGCAGCCCAGGGGTCCCCGGCAATCAGCCCCAGCATTTT.

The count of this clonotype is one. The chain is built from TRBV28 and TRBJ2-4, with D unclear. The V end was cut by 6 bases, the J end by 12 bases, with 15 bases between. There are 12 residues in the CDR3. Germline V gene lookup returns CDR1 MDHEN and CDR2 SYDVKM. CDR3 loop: CASRSRWKGQYF. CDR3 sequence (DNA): TGTGCCAGCAGGTCCCGGTGGAAGGGTCAGTACTTC.

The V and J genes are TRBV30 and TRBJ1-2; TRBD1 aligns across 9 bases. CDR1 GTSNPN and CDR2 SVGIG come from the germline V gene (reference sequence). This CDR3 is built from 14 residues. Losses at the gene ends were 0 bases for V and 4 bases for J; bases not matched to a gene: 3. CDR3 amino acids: CAWSVGTGFYGYTF. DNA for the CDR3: TGTGCCTGGAGTGTAGGGACAGGGTTCTATGGCTACACCTTC.

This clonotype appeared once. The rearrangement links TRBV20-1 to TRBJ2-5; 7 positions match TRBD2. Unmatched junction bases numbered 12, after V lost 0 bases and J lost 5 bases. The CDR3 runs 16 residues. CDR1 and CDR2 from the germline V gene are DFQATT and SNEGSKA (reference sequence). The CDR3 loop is CSARENGAGVEETQYF. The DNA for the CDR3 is TGCAGTGCTAGAGAGAACGGGGCGGGAGTCGAGGAGACCCAGTACTTC.

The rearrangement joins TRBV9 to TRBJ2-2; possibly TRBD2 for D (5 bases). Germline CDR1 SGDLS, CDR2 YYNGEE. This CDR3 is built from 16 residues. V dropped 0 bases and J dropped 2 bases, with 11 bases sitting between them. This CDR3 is CASSVGVGGNTGELFF. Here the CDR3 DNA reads TGTGCCAGCAGCGTAGGGGTAGGAGGTAACACCGGGGAGCTGTTTTTT.

CDR3 nucleotides: TGTGCCAGCAGCCAAGTCGACCCCAAGGAGACCCAGTACTTC. Protein product: CASSQVDPKETQYF. The chain is built from TRBV14 and TRBJ2-5; D gene unclear. Germline loops: CDR1 SGHDN, CDR2 FVKESK. V lost 1 base, J lost 5 bases, and 11 bases lay in between. The CDR3 is made up of 14 amino acids.